The TCR beta chain described here comes from a study of vaccination and CD4 T cells after COVID-19. Treatment meaning: 10-day PBMC culture with coronavirus spike peptide pools or control peptides (ViraFEST assay). The table lists this clonotype with a few counts. Its cognate antigen is unknown. The germline V gene has CDR1 MNHNS and CDR2 SASEGT. This CDR3 spans 17 amino acids. Trimming removed 0 bases from V and 11 bases from J; junction bases left unmatched: 11. An Oncomine TCR Beta short-read assay was used to sequence the DNA from cultured CD4+ T cells. MiXCR, applied by TCRdb to the PCR reads, yields one record per CDR3 protein. The sample has 20,000 to 25,000 distinct CDR3 sequences; over 35% are singletons.

The chain recombines TRBV6-1 with TRBJ1-5; 12 nucleotides align to TRBD1. The sequencing used CD4+ T cells from blood, cultured in vitro, collected before SARS-CoV-2 vaccination. The sequence came from a human donor who received a COVID-19 vaccine. DNA of the CDR3: TGTGCCAGCAGTGAAGCGCTTCCTGGGACAGGGGGCTGGGCCCAGCATTTT. This gives the protein CASSEALPGTGGWAQHF.